This T cell receptor beta chain was captured by sequencing in a study of T-cell reconstitution after alpha-beta-depleted transplantation in children. TCRbeta library preparation incorporated unique molecular identifiers. One entry per CDR3 protein results from TCRdb running MiXCR on the PCR reads. The sample contains more than 200,000 distinct CDR3 sequences, 9.7% of which appear only once. This clonotype was counted ten times or more. CDR3 length equals 15 residues. V shed 4 bases and J 2 bases; nucleotides not matched to a gene: 8. CDR1 and CDR2 (germline): MGHRA, YSYEKL. The rearrangement links TRBV4-1 to TRBJ2-7; 7 positions agree with TRBD1. This specimen consisted of PBMCs from the stem cell graft donor, obtained from the stem cell graft. The receptor was derived from a human donor who donated a stem cell graft to a child with SCID. The CDR3 spells CASSPSATGTYEQYF. CDR3 in DNA: TGCGCCAGCAGCCCATCCGCGACAGGGACCTACGAGCAGTACTTC.